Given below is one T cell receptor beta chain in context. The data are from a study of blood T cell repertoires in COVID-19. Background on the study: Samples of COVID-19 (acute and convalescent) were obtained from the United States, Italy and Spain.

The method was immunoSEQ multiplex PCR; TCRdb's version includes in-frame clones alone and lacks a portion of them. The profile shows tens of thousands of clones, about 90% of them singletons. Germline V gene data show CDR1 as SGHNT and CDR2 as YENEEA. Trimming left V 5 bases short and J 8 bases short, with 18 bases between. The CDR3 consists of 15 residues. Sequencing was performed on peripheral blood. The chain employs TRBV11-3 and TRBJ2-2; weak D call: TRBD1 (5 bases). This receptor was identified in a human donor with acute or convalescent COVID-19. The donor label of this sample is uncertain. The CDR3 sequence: CASSRSRAGRGELFF. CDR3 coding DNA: TGTGCCAGCAGCAGATCCAGGGCCGGCAGGGGGGAGCTGTTTTTT.